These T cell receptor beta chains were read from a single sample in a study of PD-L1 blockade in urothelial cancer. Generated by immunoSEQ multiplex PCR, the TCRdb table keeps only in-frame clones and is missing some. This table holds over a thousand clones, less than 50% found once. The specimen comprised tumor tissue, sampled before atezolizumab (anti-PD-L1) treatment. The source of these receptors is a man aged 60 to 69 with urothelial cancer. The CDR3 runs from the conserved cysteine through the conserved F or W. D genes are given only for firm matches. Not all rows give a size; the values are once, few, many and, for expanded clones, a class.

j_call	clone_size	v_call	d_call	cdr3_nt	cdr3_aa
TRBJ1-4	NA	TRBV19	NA	TGTGCCAGTAGGGTCAGGGGAACTAATGAAAAACTGTTTTTT	CASRVRGTNEKLFF
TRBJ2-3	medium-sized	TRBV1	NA	TGCGCCAGCAGCCATATTAAGGGGGCAGATACGCAGTATTTT	CASSHIKGADTQYF
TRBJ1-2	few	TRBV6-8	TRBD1	TGTGCCAGCAGTCAGAACAGGGGGGATGGCTACACCTTC	CASSQNRGDGYTF
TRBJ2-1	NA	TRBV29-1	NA	TGCAGCGTTGAAGCGATGGGTGGTCGGCTCAATGAGCAGTTCTTC	CSVEAMGGRLNEQFF
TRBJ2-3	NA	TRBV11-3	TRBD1	TGTGCCAGCAGCCCGGGGACAGTGTACACAGATACGCAGTATTTT	CASSPGTVYTDTQYF
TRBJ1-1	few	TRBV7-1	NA	TGTGCCAGCACCCCCGGGGGGCACACTGAAGCTTTCTTT	CASTPGGHTEAFF
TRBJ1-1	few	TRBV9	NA	TGTGCCAGCAGCGTAGGACATATGAACACTGAAGCTTTCTTT	CASSVGHMNTEAFF
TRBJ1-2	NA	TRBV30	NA	TGTGCCTGGACATACGAACTACTTAACTATGGCTACACCTTC	CAWTYELLNYGYTF
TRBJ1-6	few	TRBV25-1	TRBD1	TGTGCCAGCAGTGAATTTAAACAGGGGCCATCACCCCTCCACTTT	CASSEFKQGPSPLHF
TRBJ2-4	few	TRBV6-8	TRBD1	TGTGCCAGCAGTGTTTCCGGGACAGGGAGAGCCAAAAACATTCAGTACTTC	CASSVSGTGRAKNIQYF
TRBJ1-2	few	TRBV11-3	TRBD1	TGTGCCAGCAGCGCGGGACAGGGGATCTATGGCTACACCTTC	CASSAGQGIYGYTF
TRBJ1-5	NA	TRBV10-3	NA	TGTGCCAGCTCGGCAGCGGGTAGCAATCAGCCCCAGCATTTT	CASSAAGSNQPQHF
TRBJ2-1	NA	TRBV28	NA	TGTGCCAGCAGTTTAACCGGATCAGCGGGCCCTCCCGTGCAGTTCTTC	CASSLTGSAGPPVQFF
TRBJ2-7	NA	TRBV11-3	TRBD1	TGTGCCAGCAGCTTGGGGGACAGAAACGCCTACGAGCAGTACTTC	CASSLGDRNAYEQYF
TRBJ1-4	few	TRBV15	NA	TGTGCCACCAGCAGAGAAACGCGGACTAATGAAAAACTGTTTTTT	CATSRETRTNEKLFF
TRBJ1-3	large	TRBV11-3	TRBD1	TGTGCCAGCAGCCAGGGGACAGGGTTTGGAAACACCATATATTTT	CASSQGTGFGNTIYF
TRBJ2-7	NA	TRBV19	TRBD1	TGTGCCAGTAGACTTCGACAGGGCCTCTCTTACGAGCAGTACTTC	CASRLRQGLSYEQYF
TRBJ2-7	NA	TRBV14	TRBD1	TGTGCCAGCAGTCGGGACAGGGGCTACGAGCAGTACTTC	CASSRDRGYEQYF
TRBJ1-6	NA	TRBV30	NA	TGTGCCTGTCACTGGGGGGGCGTCTCTAGGGACTCACCCCTCCACTTT	CACHWGGVSRDSPLHF
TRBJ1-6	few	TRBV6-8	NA	TGTGCCAGCAGTTATGGCGTGACCTATAATTCACCCCTCCACTTT	CASSYGVTYNSPLHF
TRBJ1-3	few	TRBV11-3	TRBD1	TGTGCCAGCAGCTTAACGGCCCTGACAGGGAATTCTCGAGGAAACACCATATATTTT	CASSLTALTGNSRGNTIYF
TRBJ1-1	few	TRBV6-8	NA	TGTGCCAGCCTCGAGTTATCAGGGTTCACTGAAGCTTTCTTT	CASLELSGFTEAFF
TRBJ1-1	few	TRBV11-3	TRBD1	TGTGCCAGCAGCTCCGGGGGACAGGGGGCCTGGAACACTGAAGCTTTCTTT	CASSSGGQGAWNTEAFF
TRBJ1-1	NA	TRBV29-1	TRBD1	TGCAGCGCGGGACAGAGGAACACTGAAGCTTTCTTT	CSAGQRNTEAFF
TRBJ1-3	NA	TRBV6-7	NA	TGTGCCAGCACGGAGGGGGGGTCCTCTGGAAACACCATATATTTT	CASTEGGSSGNTIYF
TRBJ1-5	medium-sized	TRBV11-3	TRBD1	TGTGCCAGCAGCTTAATAGGAGGGGGCGCCAATCAGCCCCAGCATTTT	CASSLIGGGANQPQHF
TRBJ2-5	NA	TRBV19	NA	TGTGCCAGTAGTATTCTCGAGAAAGAGACCCAGTACTTC	CASSILEKETQYF
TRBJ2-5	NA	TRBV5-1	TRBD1	TGCGCCAGCAGCTTGACGACAGGGTGGGGGGAGACCCAGTACTTC	CASSLTTGWGETQYF
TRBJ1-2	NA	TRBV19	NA	TGTGCCAGTAGTATACGGGACGGATATGGCTACACCTTC	CASSIRDGYGYTF
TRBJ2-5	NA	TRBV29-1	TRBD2	TGCAGCGTTCCCAATCCGCATCGGGGGGGCGGATGGGAGACCCAGTACTTC	CSVPNPHRGGGWETQYF
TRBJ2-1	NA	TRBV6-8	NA	TGTGCCAGCAGTGCGACAGGCCCCTACAATGAGCAGTTCTTC	CASSATGPYNEQFF